Each of the 30 T cell receptor beta chains below was sequenced from the same sample in a study of T cell responses to AZD1222 COVID-19 vaccine. Some clones are missing from TCRdb's copy, which holds only in-frame ones; the method was immunoSEQ multiplex PCR. This table has 85,000 to 110,000 clones, about 90% appearing once. This specimen was peripheral blood, taken on day 0 of AZD1222 vaccination. These receptors were taken from an adult in good health.

The rearrangement uses TRBV9 and TRBJ1-3; TRBD1 matches 7 bases. The CDR3 runs to 14 residues. Germline V gene lookup returns CDR1 SGDLS and CDR2 YYNGEE. V dropped 7 bases and J dropped 3; count of bases not matched to a gene: 7. This chain's CDR3 is CASSAPGGGNTIYF. The DNA for the CDR3 is TGTGCCAGCTCGGCTCCAGGGGGTGGAAACACCATATATTTT.

The V call is TRBV6-2 or TRBV6-3, the J call TRBJ1-2; D remains unclear. CDR3 size: 12 residues. Trimming removed 2 bases at V and 2 bases at J, with 3 bases between. CDR1 is MNHEY and CDR2 is SVGEGT in the germline V gene. The CDR3 spells CASSYVNYGYTF. In nucleotides, the CDR3 is TGTGCCAGCAGTTACGTCAACTATGGCTACACCTTC.

The chain links TRBV18 to TRBJ2-1; 9 bases map to TRBD2. Per the germline V gene, CDR1 is KGHSH and CDR2 is LQKENI. Trimming removed 3 bases from V and 7 bases from J; junction bases left unmatched: 1. This CDR3 has 13 amino acids. The CDR3 DNA reads as TGTGCCAGCTCACCGCGGGAGGGGAATGAGCAGTTCTTC. Encoded protein: CASSPREGNEQFF.

V gene TRBV9 combines with J gene TRBJ2-1; TRBD2 agrees at 8 bases. From germline, CDR1 is SGDLS and CDR2 YYNGEE. CDR3 length: 15 residues. J was trimmed by 3 bases and V by 1 base; bases with no gene match: 3. CDR3 sequence reads: CASSVLLADYNEQFF. CDR3 DNA sequence: TGTGCCAGCAGCGTATTACTAGCGGACTACAATGAGCAGTTCTTC.

This rearrangement joins TRBV29-1 to TRBJ2-7; unclear D gene. This CDR3 is 10 amino acids long. The V end was cut by 6 bases, the J end by 5 bases, with 8 bases between. The V gene's germline CDR1 is SQVTM and CDR2 ANQGSEA. The CDR3 coding sequence is TGCAGCGTGGTGGTCCACGAGCAGTACTTC. This encodes CSVVVHEQYF.

CDR3 sequence reads: CASSPRAYTGELFF. CDR3 coding DNA: TGTGCCAGCAGCCCCCGGGCGTACACCGGGGAGCTGTTTTTT. The V call is TRBV7-9, the J call TRBJ2-2; D ambiguous. V was pared by 5 bases and J by 3 bases, with 10 bases between. CDR3 length: 14 residues. The germline V gene has CDR1 SEHNR and CDR2 FQNEAQ (reference sequence).

This rearrangement joins TRBV12-3 or TRBV12-4 to TRBJ2-1; D is possibly TRBD1 or TRBD2 (5 bases each). The ends were cut back, 10 bases at V and 7 bases at J, with 14 bases in the middle. This CDR3 has 12 residues. The CDR3 coding sequence is TGTGCCACAAGTGGATGGGGGAATGAGCAGTTCTTC. This sequence encodes CATSGWGNEQFF.

The CDR3 coding sequence is TGTGCCAGCGCCGGGACAGGGACCTACGAGCAGTACTTC. It encodes CASAGTGTYEQYF. The chain uses TRBV7-6 and TRBJ2-7, with 9 bases lining up with TRBD1. The CDR3 is made up of 13 amino acids. The V segment lost 8 bases and the J segment 2 bases; nucleotides outside the gene matches: 4. Germline assignment: CDR1 SGHVS and CDR2 FNYEAQ.

The chain links TRBV2 to TRBJ2-2, with D unresolved. CDR1 is SNHLY and CDR2 is FYNNEI in the germline V gene. Trimming took 1 base from V and 1 from J, leaving 10 bases between them. The CDR3 is made up of 16 amino acids. The CDR3 sequence: CASSEVDTRNTGELFF. CDR3 bases: TGTGCCAGCAGTGAAGTCGACACCCGGAACACCGGGGAGCTGTTTTTT.

CDR3 sequence reads: CASRREEDGYTF. The CDR3 coding sequence is TGTGCCAGCAGAAGGGAGGAGGATGGCTACACCTTC. This chain joins TRBV7-9 and TRBJ1-2; no definite D call. CDR1 is SEHNR, CDR2 FQNEAQ, per germline (reference sequence). V was pared by 6 bases and J by 6 bases, with 11 bases between. The CDR3 runs to 12 residues.

The chain uses TRBV11-2 and TRBJ2-3; D unclear. Trimming left V 7 bases short and J 3 bases short, with 14 bases between. The germline gives CDR1 SGHAT, CDR2 FQNNGV. The CDR3 contains 14 residues. The CDR3 loop is CASTRTGRTDTQYF. CDR3 sequence (DNA): TGTGCCAGCACCCGGACGGGCCGTACAGATACGCAGTATTTT.

This sequence joins TRBV15 and TRBJ2-5; D remains unclear. Germline lookup yields CDR1 LNHNV and CDR2 YYDKDF (reference sequence). V was shortened by 9 bases and J by 4 bases, with 15 bases between the two germline ends. This CDR3 is built from 13 residues. The CDR3: CATKLPGAETQYF. The CDR3 nucleotides read TGTGCCACAAAGCTACCCGGTGCAGAGACCCAGTACTTC.

The J gene is TRBJ1-1, the V gene TRBV6-5; the D is unclear. V lost 0 bases and J lost 1, with 6 bases in between. The CDR3 length is 14 residues. CDR1 and CDR2 (germline): MNHEY, SVGAGI. This CDR3 is CASSYSIQNTEAFF. CDR3 nucleotide sequence: TGTGCCAGCAGTTACTCTATACAGAACACTGAAGCTTTCTTT.

The chain combines TRBV11-1 with TRBJ1-2; TRBD1 is a possible D gene (5 bases). The germline V gene has CDR1 SGHAT and CDR2 FQDESV (reference sequence). V was shortened by 0 bases and J by 1 base, with 9 bases between the two germline ends. The CDR3 covers 15 residues. As DNA, the CDR3 is TGTGCCAGCAGCTTAGCGGACACCGGTAACTATGGCTACACCTTC. Translated, it gives CASSLADTGNYGYTF. Looking up the rest from reference TRBV11-1 and TRBJ1-2 gives the full variable domain: EAEVAQSPRYKITEKSQAVAFWCDPISGHATLYWYRQILGQGPELLVQFQDESVVDDSQLPKDRFSAERLKGVDSTLKIQPAELGDSAMYLCASSLADTGNYGYTFGSGTRLTVV.

The chain is built from TRBV7-8 and TRBJ1-2; the D gene is possibly TRBD1 (5 bases). The V and J ends lost 6 bases and 3 bases respectively, with 11 bases between them. The germline V gene has CDR1 SGHVS and CDR2 FQNEAQ. There are 13 residues in the CDR3. The CDR3 spells CASRLRGDYGYTF. Written as DNA, the CDR3 is TGTGCCAGCAGGCTTAGGGGAGACTATGGCTACACCTTC. Based on the CDR3 plus reference TRBV7-8 and TRBJ1-2, the full variable domain is GAGVSQSPRYKVAKRGQDVALRCDPISGHVSLFWYQQALGQGPEFLTYFQNEAQLDKSGLPSDRFFAERPEGSVSTLKIQRTQQEDSAVYLCASRLRGDYGYTFGSGTRLTVV.

This chain uses TRBV18 with TRBJ2-7, with D possibly matching TRBD2 (6 bases). Germline V gives CDR1 KGHSH, CDR2 LQKENI. This CDR3 comprises 16 residues. The V end was cut by 3 bases, the J end by 2 bases, with 17 bases between. CDR3: CASSPQGGTGAYEQYF. The CDR3 nucleotides are TGTGCCAGCTCACCTCAAGGCGGGACGGGAGCCTACGAGCAGTACTTC.

V usage is TRBV28 and J usage is TRBJ2-5, with D unclear. Germline V CDR1 and CDR2: MDHEN, SYDVKM. The CDR3 is 13 amino acids. The ends were cut back, 4 bases at V and 2 bases at J, with 8 bases in the middle. The CDR3 protein is CASSSPAQETQYF. DNA for the CDR3: TGTGCCAGCAGTTCCCCCGCACAAGAGACCCAGTACTTC.

The count of this clone is one. The V and J genes are TRBV7-2 and TRBJ1-2, with 7 bases lining up with TRBD1. Losses at the gene ends were 5 bases for V and 5 bases for J; bases not matched to a gene: 11. Germline CDR1 and CDR2: SGHTA and FQGNSA. The CDR3 totals 15 residues. CDR3 protein: CASSLETGSGYGYTF. In DNA, the CDR3 is TGTGCCAGCAGCCTAGAGACAGGGTCTGGGTATGGCTACACCTTC.

The chain employs TRBV10-3 and TRBJ2-1, with D maybe TRBD1 (6 bases). CDR1 is ENHRY and CDR2 is SYGVKD in the germline V gene. The germline V and J ends were trimmed by 10 bases and 0 bases, with 13 bases remaining between them. This CDR3 region has 14 residues. As DNA, the CDR3 is TGTGCCAATATCACAGGGAGCTCCTACAATGAGCAGTTCTTC. It is translated as CANITGSSYNEQFF.

The chain uses TRBV7-3 and TRBJ2-2, with 8 bases aligning to TRBD2. Unmatched junction bases numbered 7, after V lost 5 bases and J lost 5 bases. The CDR3 loop spans 15 amino acids. In germline, CDR1 is SGHTA, CDR2 FQGTGA. The CDR3 DNA is TGTGCCAGCAGCCCAACTAGCGGAGGGACCGGGGAGCTGTTTTTT. Amino acids: CASSPTSGGTGELFF.

The chain employs TRBV27 and TRBJ2-1; possible D gene TRBD1, 6 bases. V lost 7 bases and J lost 3, with 22 bases in between. The germline gives CDR1 MNHEY, CDR2 SMNVEV (reference sequence). This CDR3 has 17 amino acids. Here the CDR3 DNA reads TGTGCCAGCATACCAGGGGCCCCTTCAAATCTCTACAATGAGCAGTTCTTC. Its protein product is CASIPGAPSNLYNEQFF.

CDR3 residues: CASSPDFREREQYF. In DNA form, the CDR3 reads TGCGCCAGCAGCCCAGATTTCCGGGAAAGAGAGCAGTACTTC. The chain couples TRBV5-1 to TRBJ2-7, with D possibly matching TRBD2 (5 bases). Per the germline V gene, CDR1 is SGHRS and CDR2 is YFSETQ. Trimming removed 4 bases from V and 7 bases from J, with 18 bases in between. The CDR3 is 14 amino acids.

This chain's CDR3 is CASSLAVSSYEQYF. CDR3 DNA sequence: TGTGCCAGCAGCCTAGCGGTTAGCTCCTACGAGCAGTACTTC. This chain uses TRBV5-4 with TRBJ2-7, with 7 bases lining up with TRBD2. V shed 4 bases, J shed 0 bases, and the junction held 4 bases outside the gene matches. Germline CDR1 SGHNT, CDR2 YYREEE (reference sequence). The CDR3 is made up of 14 amino acids.

This clone came up once. This chain uses TRBV28 with TRBJ2-2; 7 bases are shared with TRBD2. The germline gives CDR1 MDHEN, CDR2 SYDVKM. Losses at the gene ends were 4 bases for V and 5 bases for J; bases not matched to a gene: 7. This CDR3 comprises 15 residues. CDR3 DNA sequence: TGTGCCAGCAGTTCGTACAGCGGGATAACCGGGGAGCTGTTTTTT. Residues: CASSSYSGITGELFF.

The gene calls are TRBV7-9 and TRBJ2-7; tentative D call: TRBD2 (6 bases). Germline CDR1 SEHNR, CDR2 FQNEAQ (reference sequence). This CDR3 is 13 amino acids long. V lost 5 bases and J 7 bases, leaving 15 bases between the germline ends. The CDR3 reads CASSPRTRGEQYF. In DNA form, the CDR3 reads TGTGCCAGCAGCCCCCGGACTCGGGGGGAGCAGTACTTC.

The table lists this clone with a count of one. The chain uses TRBV10-2 and TRBJ1-2; D unresolved. Germline V gene sequence: CDR1 WSHSY, CDR2 SAAADI. The V gene lost 6 bases and the J gene lost 5 bases, with 13 bases spanning the gap. This CDR3 contains 13 residues. Here the CDR3 reads CASSGEWRYGYTF. CDR3 nucleotide sequence: TGCGCCAGCAGCGGGGAGTGGAGGTATGGCTACACCTTC.

V and J are TRBV11-3 and TRBJ2-1; 7 bases line up with TRBD2. The CDR3 totals 17 residues. Per germline, CDR1 SGHNT and CDR2 YENEEA. V dropped 5 bases and J dropped 3; count of bases not matched to a gene: 13. The CDR3 nucleotides are TGTGCCAGCAGCCCTCGGGGGGTTGCGGGACTCTACAATGAGCAGTTCTTC. This translates into CASSPRGVAGLYNEQFF.

This clone came up a few times. The V gene is TRBV7-9, the J gene TRBJ2-1; the D is unclear. V was clipped by 1 base and J by 10 bases, with 5 bases between them. Germline V CDR1 and CDR2: SEHNR, FQNEAQ (reference sequence). The CDR3 runs 11 residues. CDR3 residues: CASSLGGEQFF. The CDR3 nucleotides read TGTGCCAGCAGCTTAGGAGGCGAGCAGTTCTTC.

The chain joins TRBV10-1 to TRBJ2-1, with TRBD1 as a possible D gene (6 bases). Trimming took off 8 bases at V and 6 bases at J, with 17 bases between the two ends. The length of the CDR3 is 14 residues. Germline loops: CDR1 WNHNN, CDR2 SYGVQD (reference sequence). The CDR3: CASGRDNLPNEQFF. In nucleotides, the CDR3 is TGCGCCAGCGGCCGGGACAATCTCCCCAATGAGCAGTTCTTC.

The chain combines TRBV25-1 with TRBJ2-3; no clear D gene. Trimming shortened V by 3 bases and J by 4 bases, and 8 bases separated the two germline ends. The CDR3 has 13 residues. Germline loops: CDR1 MGHDK, CDR2 SYGVNS. CDR3 in DNA: TGTGCCAGCAGTGATTCAGGCGCAGATACGCAGTATTTT. It codes for CASSDSGADTQYF.